The 27 T cell receptor beta chains given below trace back to one sample, sequenced in a study of blood T cell repertoires in COVID-19. Measured with immunoSEQ multiplex PCR; TCRdb has only the in-frame clones, and not every one. The table includes approximately 300,000 clones, roughly 83% detected once. The material sequenced was peripheral blood. These receptors were collected from a woman between 50 and 59 years old with acute or convalescent COVID-19.

The genes are TRBV30 and TRBJ1-2; 9 bases line up with TRBD1. CDR1 and CDR2 (germline): GTSNPN, SVGIG (reference sequence). This CDR3 has 18 residues. J was trimmed by 4 bases and V by 4 bases; bases with no gene match: 19. CDR3 sequence: CAWTVKLGTGPIFYGYTF. In DNA, the CDR3 is TGTGCCTGGACCGTAAAATTAGGGACAGGGCCAATTTTCTATGGCTACACCTTC.

The V and J genes are TRBV19 and TRBJ2-7; D is perhaps TRBD2 (5 bases). V was pared by 10 bases and J by 0 bases, with 16 bases between. The CDR3 length is 14 residues. Germline V gives CDR1 LNHDA, CDR2 SQIVND (reference sequence). The CDR3 DNA reads TGTGCCACCCTCGCGACTGGGAGCTCCTACGAGCAGTACTTC. It is translated as CATLATGSSYEQYF.

The rearrangement uses TRBV9 and TRBJ2-1; 9 bases match TRBD2. With 3 bases clipped from V and 9 bases from J, the junction kept 10 bases outside the gene matches. The germline V gene encodes CDR1 SGDLS and CDR2 YYNGEE. This CDR3 region has 15 residues. The CDR3 DNA sequence: TGTGCCAGCAGCGCATATAGCGGGAGAGTTGGTGAGCAGTTCTTC. It translates to CASSAYSGRVGEQFF.

V and J are TRBV12-3 or TRBV12-4 and TRBJ2-7; no firm D call. Between the trimmed V and J ends, which lost 6 bases and 1 base, there was a span of 7 bases. This CDR3 spans 12 amino acids. This CDR3 is CASSPSSYEQYF. Here the CDR3 DNA reads TGTGCCAGCAGCCCATCATCCTACGAGCAGTACTTC.

The genes are TRBV7-8 and TRBJ2-5, with TRBD2 identical over 9 bases. Trimming at V came to 0 bases and at J to 1 base, leaving 6 bases not matched to a gene. Germline CDR1 SGHVS, CDR2 FQNEAQ. CDR3 length: 17 amino acids. The CDR3 sequence is CASSLALSSGTQETQYF. The CDR3 nucleotides are TGTGCCAGCAGCTTAGCGTTGTCTAGCGGGACCCAAGAGACCCAGTACTTC.

The chain has TRBV10-3 and TRBJ2-1; 7 bases line up with TRBD2. The CDR3 has 16 amino acids. Germline trimming cut 3 bases from V and 1 base from J; bases unmatched to any gene: 6. CDR1 ENHRY and CDR2 SYGVKD come from the germline V gene. CDR3 DNA: TGTGCCATCAGTGAAGGACTAGGGGAATCCTACAATGAGCAGTTCTTC. This translates into CAISEGLGESYNEQFF.

The chain joins TRBV27 to TRBJ2-1, with TRBD1 as a possible D gene (6 bases). V dropped 4 bases and J dropped 3 bases, with 19 bases sitting between them. CDR3 length: 17 residues. The germline gives CDR1 MNHEY, CDR2 SMNVEV (reference sequence). The CDR3 DNA sequence: TGTGCCAGCAGTTCCTTACAGGGCTCCCGGGGCTACAATGAGCAGTTCTTC. Translation gives CASSSLQGSRGYNEQFF.

V is TRBV13 and J is TRBJ2-1; weak D call: TRBD2 (6 bases). The CDR3 contains 14 residues. V was pared by 5 bases and J by 7 bases, with 15 bases between. The germline V gene has CDR1 PRHDT and CDR2 FYEKMQ (reference sequence). CDR3 sequence reads: CASSKVGSGNEQFF. CDR3 sequence (DNA): TGTGCCAGCAGCAAGGTGGGCAGCGGGAATGAGCAGTTCTTC. Complete variable domain (other parts from reference TRBV13 and TRBJ2-1): AAGVIQSPRHLIKEKRETATLKCYPIPRHDTVYWYQQGPGQDPQFLISFYEKMQSDKGSIPDRFSAQQFSDYHSELNMSSLELGDSALYFCASSKVGSGNEQFFGPGTRLTVL.

The chain couples TRBV6-2 or TRBV6-3 to TRBJ1-4; no definite D call. The V end lost 6 bases, the J end lost 8 bases, and 10 bases lay between the germline ends. CDR1 and CDR2 (germline): MNHEY, SVGEGT. The CDR3 extends over 12 amino acids. The CDR3 nucleotides are TGTGCCAGCAGGTACAGTGGCGAAAAACTGTTTTTT. It specifies CASRYSGEKLFF.

This clone was seen only once. V usage is TRBV18 and J usage is TRBJ1-5; TRBD1 matches at 8 bases. Germline V gene lookup returns CDR1 KGHSH and CDR2 LQKENI. The V segment lost 3 bases and the J segment 7 bases; nucleotides outside the gene matches: 2. The CDR3 has 13 amino acids. The CDR3 loop is CASSPQGAQPQHF. CDR3 bases: TGTGCCAGCTCACCGCAGGGGGCCCAGCCCCAGCATTTT.

The V and J genes are TRBV27 and TRBJ1-4, with 8 bases matching TRBD1. The length of the CDR3 is 15 residues. The junction had 5 bases not matched to a gene; V was cut back by 6 bases and J by 2 bases. Germline-derived CDR1 and CDR2 are MNHEY and SMNVEV (reference sequence). This CDR3 is CASREDRDTNEKLFF. CDR3 DNA sequence: TGTGCCAGCAGGGAGGACAGGGACACTAATGAAAAACTGTTTTTT.

The chain joins TRBV2 to TRBJ2-5; 14 nucleotides match TRBD2. Germline V gives CDR1 SNHLY, CDR2 FYNNEI. This CDR3 is 15 amino acids long. Germline trimming cut 8 bases from V and 4 bases from J; bases unmatched to any gene: 6. CDR3 in DNA: TGTGCCAGCGGGACTAGCGGGAGCTTCGGAGAGACCCAGTACTTC. It encodes CASGTSGSFGETQYF.

The gene calls are TRBV27 and TRBJ2-1; 12 bases line up with TRBD2. Germline V gene lookup returns CDR1 MNHEY and CDR2 SMNVEV (reference sequence). Trimming cost V 1 base and J 3 bases; bases outside gene matches: 1. CDR3 length: 16 amino acids. The CDR3 protein is CASSLWTSGVYNEQFF. The CDR3 DNA is TGTGCCAGCAGTTTATGGACTAGCGGGGTCTACAATGAGCAGTTCTTC.

The chain links TRBV6-2 or TRBV6-3 to TRBJ1-1; a possible D gene is TRBD1 (5 bases). Germline CDR1 and CDR2: MNHEY and SVGEGT. The CDR3 is 16 residues long. V gave up 5 bases and J gave up 4 bases, with 20 bases separating them. The CDR3 is CASSPPGFSRGTEAFF. In nucleotides, the CDR3 is TGTGCCAGCAGTCCCCCCGGGTTCAGTAGGGGCACTGAAGCTTTCTTT.

The chain carries TRBV5-4 and TRBJ1-2; 9 nucleotides line up with TRBD1. The CDR3 extends over 16 amino acids. Germline V gene data show CDR1 as SGHNT and CDR2 as YYREEE (reference sequence). V gave up 3 bases and J gave up 5 bases; unmatched junction bases: 11. The CDR3 reads CASSSPGTGNTYGYTF. For the CDR3, the DNA is TGTGCCAGCAGCTCCCCCGGGACAGGGAATACTTATGGCTACACCTTC.

The gene calls are TRBV28 and TRBJ2-7; TRBD1 matches 7 bases. V dropped 6 bases and J dropped 0; count of bases not matched to a gene: 11. In germline, CDR1 is MDHEN, CDR2 SYDVKM. The CDR3 runs 16 residues. This chain's CDR3 is CASRGHRDRFSYEQYF. As DNA, the CDR3 is TGTGCCAGCAGAGGACACCGGGACAGATTCTCCTACGAGCAGTACTTC.

This clone was seen a few times. The V call is TRBV7-9, the J call TRBJ2-5; a weak D match, TRBD2 (5 bases). CDR3 length equals 12 residues. Trimming left V 3 bases short and J 3 bases short, with 5 bases between. Germline V CDR1 and CDR2: SEHNR, FQNEAQ (reference sequence). The CDR3 here is CASSFGEETQYF. The CDR3 DNA reads as TGTGCCAGCAGCTTCGGGGAAGAGACCCAGTACTTC.

The V call is TRBV11-3, the J call TRBJ2-7; 11 bases map to TRBD2. J gave up 6 bases and V 1 base, and 2 bases lay outside the gene matches. Germline CDR1 is SGHNT and CDR2 is YENEEA. The CDR3 is made up of 14 amino acids. DNA for the CDR3: TGTGCCAGCAGCTTAGGAACTAGCGGGAGCGAGCAGTACTTC. This translates into CASSLGTSGSEQYF.

On this clone: Other DNA sequences from this sample encode an identical CDR3 as well. The chain combines TRBV7-3 with TRBJ2-7; TRBD1 aligns across 8 bases. From germline, CDR1 is SGHTA and CDR2 FQGTGA. The junction had 4 bases not matched to a gene; V was cut back by 6 bases and J by 0 bases. The CDR3 totals 14 residues. CDR3 DNA: TGTGCCAGCAGTCCCGGGACAGGCTCCTACGAGCAGTACTTC. It specifies CASSPGTGSYEQYF.

The chain recombines TRBV9 with TRBJ2-3, with no clear D. The length of the CDR3 is 15 residues. Germline CDR1 is SGDLS and CDR2 is YYNGEE. Trimming removed 0 bases from V and 1 base from J, with 9 bases in between. The CDR3 loop reads CASSVGLLGTDTQYF. The CDR3 bases are TGTGCCAGCAGCGTAGGTTTGTTAGGCACAGATACGCAGTATTTT.

This clone was seen more than once but under ten times. The V gene is TRBV27, the J gene TRBJ2-3; D may be TRBD1 (5 bases). CDR3 length equals 15 residues. V gave up 2 bases and J gave up 2 bases, with 11 bases separating them. Per the germline V gene, CDR1 is MNHEY and CDR2 is SMNVEV (reference sequence). This chain's CDR3 is CASSLVGVFTDTQYF. The CDR3 DNA sequence: TGTGCCAGCAGTTTAGTAGGGGTGTTCACAGATACGCAGTATTTT.

This sequence joins TRBV4-1 and TRBJ2-2; TRBD1 agrees at 7 bases. V lost 3 bases, J lost 0 bases, and 7 bases stayed unmatched. The CDR3 totals 17 residues. Germline CDR1 is MGHRA and CDR2 is YSYEKL. For the CDR3, the DNA is TGCGCCAGCAGCCAGGGTTGGACAGGCGCGAACACCGGGGAGCTGTTTTTT. Translation: CASSQGWTGANTGELFF.

V and J are TRBV11-2 and TRBJ2-7, with D hard to call. CDR1 is SGHAT and CDR2 is FQNNGV in the germline V gene. Trimming took off 1 base at V and 3 bases at J, with 10 bases between the two ends. This CDR3 region has 14 residues. Here the CDR3 DNA reads TGTGCCAGCAGCTTAGCCCCCAGGTTCTACGAGCAGTACTTC. Translated: CASSLAPRFYEQYF.

CDR3 DNA sequence: TGTGCCAGCAGCCCCAGCAGGAATCAGCCCCAGCATTTT. Amino acids: CASSPSRNQPQHF. The rearrangement links TRBV7-2 to TRBJ1-5; D not resolved. CDR3 size: 13 residues. Between the trimmed V and J ends, which lost 5 bases and 4 bases, there was a span of 9 bases. Germline V gene data show CDR1 as SGHTA and CDR2 as FQGNSA.

This chain joins TRBV28 and TRBJ1-2; 7 positions match TRBD1. The junction had 11 bases not matched to a gene; V was cut back by 5 bases and J by 2 bases. Germline V CDR1 and CDR2: MDHEN, SYDVKM. The CDR3 length is 16 residues. CDR3 region: CASSLSSRQGNYGYTF. CDR3 nucleotides: TGTGCCAGCAGTCTCTCAAGTCGACAGGGAAACTATGGCTACACCTTC.

The rearrangement joins TRBV7-9 to TRBJ2-5, with D possibly matching TRBD1 (6 bases). From germline, CDR1 is SEHNR and CDR2 FQNEAQ (reference sequence). The CDR3 has 16 amino acids. The V end was cut by 7 bases, the J end by 2 bases, with 20 bases between. CDR3 protein: CASTYGWGLVQETQYF. CDR3 DNA sequence: TGTGCCAGCACCTATGGGTGGGGGCTAGTTCAAGAGACCCAGTACTTC.

The CDR3 region has the DNA TGTGCCAGCAGCTCGGCCAGCGGGAGGCGTGAGCAGTACTTC. Translating gives CASSSASGRREQYF. The V and J genes are TRBV7-2 and TRBJ2-7; 9 bases agree with TRBD2. CDR1 and CDR2 from the germline V gene are SGHTA and FQGNSA. The CDR3 is made up of 14 amino acids. V shed 4 bases and J 7 bases; nucleotides not matched to a gene: 8.